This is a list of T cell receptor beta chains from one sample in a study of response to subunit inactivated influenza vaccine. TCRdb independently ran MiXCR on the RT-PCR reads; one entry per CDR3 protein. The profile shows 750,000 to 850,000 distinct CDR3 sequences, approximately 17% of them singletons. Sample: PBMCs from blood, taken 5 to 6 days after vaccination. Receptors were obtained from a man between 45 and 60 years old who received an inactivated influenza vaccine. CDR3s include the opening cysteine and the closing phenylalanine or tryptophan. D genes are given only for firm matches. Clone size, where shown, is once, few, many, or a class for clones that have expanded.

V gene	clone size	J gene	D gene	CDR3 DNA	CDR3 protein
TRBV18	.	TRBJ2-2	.	TGTGCCAGCTCACCTTCCGGCCCCGGGGAGCTGTTTTTT	CASSPSGPGELFF
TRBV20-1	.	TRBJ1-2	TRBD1	TGCAGTGCAGAGGTTGGGACAGGGGGCGGCGGCTACACCTTC	CSAEVGTGGGGYTF
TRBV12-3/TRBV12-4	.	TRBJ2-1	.	TGTGCCAGCAGTTTTCCAGAGAATGAGCAGTTCTTC	CASSFPENEQFF
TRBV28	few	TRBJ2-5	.	TGTGCCAGCAGCAACAGGAGACAGTACCAAGAGACCCAGTACTTC	CASSNRRQYQETQYF
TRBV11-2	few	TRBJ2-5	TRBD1	TGTGCCAGCAGCCAAAGACCGGGACAGGGTCAAGAGACCCAGTACTTC	CASSQRPGQGQETQYF
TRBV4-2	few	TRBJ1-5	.	TGTGCCAGCAGCCAAGATCAAGGGGCAGGGGATCAGCCCCAGCATTTT	CASSQDQGAGDQPQHF
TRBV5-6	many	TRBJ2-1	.	TGTGCCAGCAGCTTGGCAGGGAGGCGGAATGAGCAGTTCTTC	CASSLAGRRNEQFF
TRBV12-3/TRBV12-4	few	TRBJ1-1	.	TGTGCCAGCAGTCTGGGACGGAACTGGAACACTGAAGCTTTCTTT	CASSLGRNWNTEAFF
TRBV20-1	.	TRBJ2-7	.	TGCAGTGCTAGAGAAGGGTATACCTACGAGCAGTACTTC	CSAREGYTYEQYF
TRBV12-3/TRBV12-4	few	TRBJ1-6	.	TGTGCCAGCAGTCAACAGGGCAATTCACCCCTCCACTTT	CASSQQGNSPLHF
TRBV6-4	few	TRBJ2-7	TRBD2	TGTGCCAGCAGGGCCGGACTAGCGGCCTCCTACGAGCAGTACTTC	CASRAGLAASYEQYF
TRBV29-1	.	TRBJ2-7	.	TGCAGCGTGGGTCGTGGGGGTGTCTACGAGCAGTACTTC	CSVGRGGVYEQYF
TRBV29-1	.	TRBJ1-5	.	TGCAGCGTTGGCGATGGGAGACAGCCCCAGCATTTT	CSVGDGRQPQHF
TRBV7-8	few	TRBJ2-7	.	TGTGCCAGCAGCTTGAAAAGGGCTCCATCCTACGAGCAGTACTTC	CASSLKRAPSYEQYF
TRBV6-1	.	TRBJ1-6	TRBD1	TGTGCCAGCAGCATAACGAAGGACAGGGGTTCACCCCTCCACTTT	CASSITKDRGSPLHF
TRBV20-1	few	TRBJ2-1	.	TGCAGTGCTACCAGCCGCCGAAGCTCCTACAATGAGCAGTTCTTC	CSATSRRSSYNEQFF
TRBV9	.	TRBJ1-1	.	TGTGCCAGCAGCTCACGGGGCGAGGCTTTCTTT	CASSSRGEAFF
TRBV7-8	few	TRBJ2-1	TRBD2	TGTGCCAGCAGCTTAGCCCGAAGGGGTGGCGGGAGGCTAAATGAGCAGTTCTTC	CASSLARRGGGRLNEQFF
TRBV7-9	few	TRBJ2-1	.	TGTGCCAGCAGCGCGGCGGAGGGGTACAATGAGCAGTTCTTC	CASSAAEGYNEQFF
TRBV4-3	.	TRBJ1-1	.	TGCGCCAGCAGCCAAGATTCGGGCGGCAGCTTAGAAGCTTTCTTT	CASSQDSGGSLEAFF
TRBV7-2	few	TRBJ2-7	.	TGTGCCAGCAGCTTAGTGAGCAGGGGTTGGGACGAGCAGTACTTC	CASSLVSRGWDEQYF
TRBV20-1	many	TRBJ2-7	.	TGCAGTGCTAGAGACCCATCCCGGGGGAAAGACTACGAGCAGTACTTC	CSARDPSRGKDYEQYF
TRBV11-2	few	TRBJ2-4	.	TGTGCCAGCAGCTTAGATCACCTATCTAACATTCAGTACTTC	CASSLDHLSNIQYF
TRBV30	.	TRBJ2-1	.	TGTGCCTGGAGTATTGGTGGGAATGAGCAGTTCTTC	CAWSIGGNEQFF
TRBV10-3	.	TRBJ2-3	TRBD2	TGTGCCATCGGGGGGGATAACACAGATACGCAGTATTTT	CAIGGDNTDTQYF
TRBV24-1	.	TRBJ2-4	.	TGTGCCACCAGTGATTCTGAAAACATTCAGTACTTC	CATSDSENIQYF
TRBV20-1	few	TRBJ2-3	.	TGCAGTGCTCCCCTCGGCGGAGACACAGATACGCAGTATTTT	CSAPLGGDTDTQYF
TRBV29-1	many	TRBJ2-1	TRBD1	TGCAGCGTTGCGATCGGAGGACAGGGGGATAACAATGAGCAGTTCTTC	CSVAIGGQGDNNEQFF
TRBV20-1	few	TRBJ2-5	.	TGCAGTGCTAGGGGGAATTACCGTGTAGAGACCCAGTACTTC	CSARGNYRVETQYF
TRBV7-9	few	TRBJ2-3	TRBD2	TGTGCCAGCACGCTAGCGGGGGGGCACCCAGATACGCAGTATTTT	CASTLAGGHPDTQYF
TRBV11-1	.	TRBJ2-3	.	TGTGCCAGCAGCCATCGGACGTTTAATACGCAGTATTTT	CASSHRTFNTQYF
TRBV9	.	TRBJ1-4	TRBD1	TGTGCCAGCAGTCCGGGACAGGGAACCACTAATGAAAAACTGTTTTTT	CASSPGQGTTNEKLFF
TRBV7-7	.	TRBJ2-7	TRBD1	TGTGCCAGCAGCTCCGGGACAGGGGGCCGCGAGCAGTACTTC	CASSSGTGGREQYF
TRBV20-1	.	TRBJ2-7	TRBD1	TGCAGTGCTAGAGGTCTCGGACAGGGCTTAATTTACGAGCAGTACTTC	CSARGLGQGLIYEQYF
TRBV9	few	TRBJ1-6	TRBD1	TGTGCCAGCTCAGGGGGCTTGAATTCACCCCTCCACTTT	CASSGGLNSPLHF
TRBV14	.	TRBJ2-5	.	TGTGCCAGCGGACCGGGACATAACCAAGAGACCCAGTACTTC	CASGPGHNQETQYF